This passage covers 8 T cell receptor beta chains from one sample sequenced in a study of molecular identifiers for immune sequencing clone quantification. One entry per CDR3 protein results from TCRdb running MiXCR on the PCR reads. The table has roughly 6,000 distinct CDR3 sequences, roughly 15% seen once. Source material: naive CD8+ T cells from blood, with Jurkat cell RNA spiked in. Stated subset: FACS-sorted CD8+CD4-CCR7+CD45RA+ naive T cells. These TCRs come from a human donor in good health. Some libraries in this study had Jurkat cell RNA spiked in.

The CDR3 DNA sequence: TGTGCCAGCTCACCGGGTTCAGGGGTTAGGGATGAGCAGTTCTTC. It yields the protein CASSPGSGVRDEQFF. V usage is TRBV18 and J usage is TRBJ2-1; the D gene is possibly TRBD1 (6 bases). CDR1 KGHSH and CDR2 LQKENI come from the germline V gene. V was pared by 3 bases and J by 8 bases, with 17 bases between. The CDR3 is made up of 15 amino acids.

This clonotype is medium-sized in the sample. The chain links TRBV4-1 to TRBJ1-2; no clear D. This CDR3 contains 15 residues. Germline CDR1 reads MGHRA; CDR2 reads YSYEKL. The V and J ends lost 0 bases and 0 bases respectively, with 8 bases between them. CDR3 sequence: CASSQEPDTNYGYTF. The CDR3 DNA follows: TGCGCCAGCAGCCAAGAGCCGGATACTAACTATGGCTACACCTTC.

This clonotype is categorized as medium-sized. The V gene is TRBV27, the J gene TRBJ2-3, with D perhaps matching TRBD2 (6 bases). The CDR3 has 16 residues. The germline V gene encodes CDR1 MNHEY and CDR2 SMNVEV (reference sequence). V was clipped by 5 bases and J by 4 bases, with 19 bases between them. The CDR3 DNA reads as TGTGCCAGCAGTCCCAAATTGGCCTGGAGGGCAGATACGCAGTATTTT. Translated: CASSPKLAWRADTQYF.

This clonotype is deemed medium-sized (0.01 to 0.1%). The V call is TRBV2, the J call TRBJ2-7, with TRBD1 matching over 8 bases. CDR3 size: 18 residues. The germline CDR1 and CDR2 sequences are SNHLY and FYNNEI. The V and J ends lost 6 bases and 2 bases, in that order; junction bases with no gene match: 18. CDR3 sequence: CASRDAGTGHLAAYEQYF. The CDR3 nucleotides read TGTGCCAGCAGGGACGCCGGGACAGGACATCTGGCAGCCTACGAGCAGTACTTC.

This clonotype qualifies as medium-sized. This chain links TRBV10-3 with TRBJ2-5, with 11 nucleotides matching TRBD2. Germline V gene data show CDR1 as ENHRY and CDR2 as SYGVKD. The CDR3 has 15 amino acids. Unmatched junction bases numbered 8, after V lost 10 bases and J lost 1 base. The CDR3 region has the DNA TGTGCCACACGGACTAGCGGGCTCATCCAAGAGACCCAGTACTTC. It yields the protein CATRTSGLIQETQYF.

Sample share makes this clonotype medium-sized (0.01 to 0.1%). The chain is built from TRBV12-3 or TRBV12-4 and TRBJ2-5; D may match TRBD1 or TRBD2 (5 bases each). CDR3 length: 14 amino acids. V was pared by 7 bases and J by 1 base, with 13 bases between. The CDR3 sequence: CASNPGPLQETQYF. The DNA of the CDR3 is TGTGCCAGCAACCCGGGACCGCTCCAAGAGACCCAGTACTTC.

The J gene is TRBJ2-5, the V gene TRBV3-1; unclear D gene. Germline V CDR1 and CDR2: LGHDT, YNNKEL (reference sequence). V was shortened by 5 bases and J by 5 bases, with 12 bases between the two germline ends. This CDR3 spans 13 amino acids. CDR3 in amino acids: CASSADGQETQYF. The DNA of the CDR3 is TGTGCCAGCAGCGCGGACGGGCAGGAGACCCAGTACTTC.

Judged by abundance, this clonotype is medium-sized. The CDR3 DNA reads TGTGCCAGCCATAAGGGAGGAGCCGCCCTCCACTTT. Translating it yields CASHKGGAALHF. The chain recombines TRBV6-1 with TRBJ1-6; unclear D gene. Germline loops: CDR1 MNHNS, CDR2 SASEGT. This CDR3 has 12 residues. V was clipped by 8 bases and J by 14 bases, with 16 bases between them.